These T cell receptor beta chains were read from a single sample in a study of blood T cell repertoires in COVID-19. Method: immunoSEQ multiplex PCR; TCRdb's copy keeps in-frame clones and lacks some. This repertoire shows approximately 170,000 clones, 84% found once; its top ten account for approximately 2.6%. Sequencing was carried out using peripheral blood. Source of these receptors: a human donor with acute or convalescent COVID-19. The donor label of this sample is uncertain. CDR3s include the opening cysteine and the closing phenylalanine or tryptophan. A D gene is named only where the DNA matches it firmly. Some rows mark clone size as missing; the rest say once, few, many or name a class of expanded clone.

>TRBV14|-|17|TRBJ1-2|-
CASSGGLKGKSNYGYTF
TGTGCCAGCAGCGGAGGGTTGAAGGGGAAATCTAACTATGGCTACACCTTC
>TRBV30|TRBD1|14|TRBJ1-6|-
CAWSVQGEASPLHF
TGTGCCTGGAGTGTACAGGGGGAGGCTTCACCCCTCCACTTT
>TRBV19|-|12|TRBJ2-5|-
CASSIPSETQYF
TGTGCCAGTAGTATCCCCTCCGAGACCCAGTACTTC
>TRBV7-2|TRBD2|21|TRBJ2-7|-
CASSLARLSSRTSGRASGQYF
TGTGCCAGCAGCTTAGCCCGCCTTAGTAGTCGGACTAGCGGGAGGGCCTCGGGGCAGTACTTC
>TRBV28|TRBD1|16|TRBJ1-2|-
CASRGTGGAGAYGYTF
TGTGCCAGCAGAGGGACAGGGGGCGCAGGGGCCTATGGCTACACCTTC
>TRBV19|-|15|TRBJ1-4|-
CASSQSRGPNEKLFF
TGTGCCAGTAGTCAAAGCAGGGGTCCTAATGAAAAACTGTTTTTT
>TRBV2|-|14|TRBJ2-6|-
CASRPDTGANVLTF
TGTGCCAGCAGACCTGACACTGGGGCCAACGTCCTGACTTTC
>TRBV7-9|TRBD1|15|TRBJ2-3|few
CASNLPRGPTDTQYF
TGTGCCAGCAACCTACCGAGGGGGCCCACAGATACGCAGTATTTT
>TRBV30|-|14|TRBJ1-2|-
CAWSVAGTRYGYTF
TGTGCCTGGAGTGTCGCGGGGACTCGCTATGGCTACACCTTC
>TRBV18|TRBD2|17|TRBJ2-5|-
CASSPKLAGGIGETQYF
TGTGCCAGCTCACCAAAACTAGCGGGAGGGATAGGAGAGACCCAGTACTTC
>TRBV10-3|-|15|TRBJ1-1|once
CAISESAGVRTEAFF
TGTGCCATCAGTGAGTCAGCAGGGGTAAGGACTGAAGCTTTCTTT
>TRBV6-5|TRBD1|14|TRBJ1-4|-
CASSKQGKYEKLFF
TGTGCCAGCAGTAAACAGGGGAAGTATGAAAAACTGTTTTTT
>TRBV7-2|TRBD2|18|TRBJ2-3|-
CASSSPTSGHIGADTQYF
TGTGCCAGCAGCTCCCCCACTAGCGGGCATATCGGAGCAGATACGCAGTATTTT
>TRBV7-9|TRBD1|16|TRBJ1-4|-
CASSLGQGQGHEKLFF
TGTGCCAGCAGCTTAGGGCAGGGACAGGGACATGAAAAACTGTTTTTT
>TRBV25-1|TRBD1|14|TRBJ1-2|-
CASSRDSANYGYTF
TGTGCCAGCAGTAGGGACAGTGCTAACTATGGCTACACCTTC
>TRBV3-1/TRBV3-2|TRBD1|16|TRBJ1-2|-
CASSQGRTGGFGGYTF
TGTGCCAGCAGCCAAGGGCGGACAGGGGGGTTTGGTGGCTACACCTTC
>TRBV5-1|-|15|TRBJ2-3|-
CASSLGGGSTDTQYF
TGCGCCAGCAGCTTGGGAGGCGGAAGCACAGATACGCAGTATTTT
>TRBV19|TRBD1|15|TRBJ2-7|-
CASSNGQGAFGEQYF
TGTGCCAGTAGTAACGGACAGGGGGCTTTTGGCGAGCAGTACTTC